This entry lists 22 T cell receptor beta chains sequenced from one sample in a study of T-cell memory formation after mild COVID-19. A single record per CDR3 protein comes from TCRdb applying MiXCR to the 5' RACE reads. The repertoire includes hundreds of thousands of distinct CDR3 sequences, 15% to 20% of them detected once, and 12% sits in the top ten. The sample consisted of PBMCs or a T cell subset sorted from them (not recorded which). These receptors were collected from an adult woman who had mild COVID-19 (a few samples of this study predate the infection). Cell type and time point are not known.

This clonotype was observed a few times. Here the CDR3 DNA reads TGTGCCACACGGACTAGCGGGACCTACAATGAGCAGTTCTTC. Translating it yields CATRTSGTYNEQFF. The V gene is TRBV12-3 or TRBV12-4, the J gene TRBJ2-1; 12 bases map to TRBD2. The CDR3 covers 14 residues. The junction had 3 bases not matched to a gene; V was cut back by 10 bases and J by 2 bases.

This clonotype was seen more than once but under ten times. The V gene is TRBV12-3 or TRBV12-4, the J gene TRBJ2-1; D is possibly TRBD2 (5 bases). The CDR3 has 14 residues. V dropped 6 bases and J dropped 7 bases, with 16 bases sitting between them. CDR3 loop: CASSHGIGLNEQFF. CDR3 DNA sequence: TGTGCCAGCAGCCACGGGATCGGGTTGAATGAGCAGTTCTTC.

This chain uses TRBV30 with TRBJ2-2; D is unclear. This CDR3 has 13 residues. Trimming removed 0 bases at V and 1 base at J, with 3 bases between. Germline V gives CDR1 GTSNPN, CDR2 SVGIG (reference sequence). The CDR3 DNA is TGTGCCTGGAGTGTACTGAACACCGGGGAGCTGTTTTTT. It specifies CAWSVLNTGELFF.

Only a few counts were recorded for this clonotype. The CDR3 spells CSGDRRLNTEAFF. The CDR3 DNA follows: TGCAGCGGAGACAGGCGACTGAACACTGAAGCTTTCTTT. This sequence joins TRBV29-1 and TRBJ1-1; D might be TRBD1 (6 bases). Trimming shortened V by 7 bases and J by 0 bases, and 12 bases separated the two germline ends. The germline CDR1 and CDR2 sequences are SQVTM and ANQGSEA. The CDR3 totals 13 residues.

There are many counts of this clonotype. The chain has TRBV21-1 and TRBJ2-4; the tabulated D call, TRBD2, remains unverified against the DNA. TRBV21-1 is deemed a pseudogene. The CDR3 is 21 residues long. The CDR3 DNA is TGTGCCAGCAGCAAATCCGGGGTCGGACTAGCGGGAATAAGGGCCAAAAACATTCAGTACTTC. Protein: CASSKSGVGLAGIRAKNIQYF.

This clonotype was observed many times. The CDR3 spells CASSAAGETQYF. The CDR3 region has the DNA TGTGCCAGCTCCGCAGCAGGAGAGACCCAGTACTTC. The chain has TRBV18 and TRBJ2-5; D unclear. This CDR3 spans 12 amino acids. V lost 6 bases to trimming and J lost 4 bases, with 9 bases between them. Germline CDR1 is KGHSH and CDR2 is LQKENI.

This rearrangement joins TRBV5-1 to TRBJ2-7, with D unresolved. Trimming removed 5 bases at V and 0 bases at J, with 18 bases between. The length of the CDR3 is 16 residues. Germline V lookup: CDR1 SGHRS, CDR2 YFSETQ. CDR3: CASSSGLPLSSYEQYF. The CDR3 DNA reads TGCGCCAGCAGTTCAGGTCTACCTCTAAGCTCCTACGAGCAGTACTTC.

This clonotype appeared a few times. This chain uses TRBV4-1 with TRBJ2-1; TRBD2 matches at 8 bases. Looked up from germline, CDR1 is MGHRA and CDR2 is YSYEKL. CDR3 length equals 16 residues. V shed 0 bases and J 4 bases; nucleotides not matched to a gene: 5. CDR3 sequence reads: CASSQEGTRPYNEQFF. The CDR3 DNA reads as TGCGCCAGCAGCCAAGAGGGGACTAGACCTTACAATGAGCAGTTCTTC.

This chain uses TRBV20-1 with TRBJ1-6; D is possibly TRBD1 (6 bases). The CDR3 has 12 amino acids. Germline CDR1 is DFQATT and CDR2 is SNEGSKA (reference sequence). V lost 2 bases and J 13 bases, leaving 12 bases between the germline ends. The CDR3 DNA reads as TGCAGTGCTAGACAGGGGCTTGAGCCCCTCCACTTT. Protein sequence: CSARQGLEPLHF.

This clonotype was seen repeatedly, ten times or more. The chain uses TRBV6-5 and TRBJ2-7; perhaps TRBD1 as D (5 bases). Germline CDR1 MNHEY, CDR2 SVGAGI. Trimming cost V 2 bases and J 3 bases, with 8 bases left between them. The length of the CDR3 is 13 residues. In DNA, the CDR3 is TGTGCCAGCAGTTACGACAGAAGCTACGAGCAGTACTTC. Protein sequence: CASSYDRSYEQYF.

This clonotype was seen a handful of times. The chain combines TRBV27 with TRBJ1-2; D might be TRBD1 (6 bases). Germline V CDR1 and CDR2: MNHEY, SMNVEV (reference sequence). CDR3 length: 14 residues. V was pared by 7 bases and J by 7 bases, with 19 bases between. The CDR3 loop is CASTKIGGLIGYTF. The CDR3 DNA reads TGTGCCAGCACCAAGATAGGGGGGCTTATTGGCTACACCTTC.

This chain joins TRBV18 and TRBJ2-7, with 11 nucleotides matching TRBD2. This CDR3 region has 15 residues. Germline CDR1 and CDR2: KGHSH and LQKENI. Germline trimming cut 0 bases from V and 2 bases from J; bases unmatched to any gene: 0. The CDR3 here is CASSPPSGRAYEQYF. For the CDR3, the DNA is TGTGCCAGCTCACCACCTAGCGGGAGGGCCTACGAGCAGTACTTC. Looking up the rest from reference TRBV18 and TRBJ2-7 gives the full variable domain: NAGVMQNPRHLVRRRGQEARLRCSPMKGHSHVYWYRQLPEEGLKFMVYLQKENIIDESGMPKERFSAEFPKEGPSILRIQQVVRGDSAAYFCASSPPSGRAYEQYFGPGTRLTVT.

In DNA form, the CDR3 reads TGTGCCACCAGTGCGAGGGGGTCCTCGGAAGCTTTCTTT. Protein product: CATSARGSSEAFF. The chain is built from TRBV24-1 and TRBJ1-1; D perhaps matches TRBD1 (6 bases). The germline gives CDR1 KGHDR, CDR2 SFDVKD. The CDR3 runs 13 residues. V lost 5 bases and J lost 8, with 14 bases in between.

In its sample, this clonotype was seen a few times. The chain joins TRBV9 to TRBJ2-1; 13 nucleotides agree with TRBD2. V trimming: 3 bases; J trimming: 14 bases; junction bases outside the gene matches: 11. The CDR3 runs 15 residues. The germline CDR1 and CDR2 sequences are SGDLS and YYNGEE. The CDR3 DNA reads TGTGCCAGCAGCGAGGGGGGACTAGCGGGGTCCGGGAAGTTCTTC. Protein sequence: CASSEGGLAGSGKFF.

The genes are TRBV6-2 or TRBV6-3 and TRBJ1-1; D is unclear. This CDR3 is 12 amino acids long. The germline gives CDR1 MNHEY, CDR2 SVGEGT. V dropped 3 bases and J dropped 4 bases, with 6 bases sitting between them. The CDR3 nucleotides are TGTGCCAGCAGTTATTTGGCCACTGAAGCTTTCTTT. Protein product: CASSYLATEAFF.

This clonotype was seen a handful of times. V and J are TRBV5-1 and TRBJ2-1; D remains ambiguous. The CDR3 is made up of 14 amino acids. V lost 5 bases, J lost 0 bases, and 9 bases lay in between. Germline CDR1 is SGHRS and CDR2 is YFSETQ. CDR3 region: CASRAISSYNEQFF. The CDR3 nucleotides read TGCGCCAGCAGAGCGATTAGCTCCTACAATGAGCAGTTCTTC.

This chain joins TRBV12-3 or TRBV12-4 and TRBJ2-1, with D unclear. V was trimmed by 8 bases and J by 7 bases, leaving 15 bases between them. The CDR3 covers 13 residues. The CDR3 region is CASFQSRPNEQFF. Here the CDR3 DNA reads TGTGCCAGCTTTCAGAGCAGGCCTAATGAGCAGTTCTTC.

Only a few counts were recorded for this clonotype. The rearrangement joins TRBV5-1 to TRBJ1-1; D is ambiguous. Germline lookup yields CDR1 SGHRS and CDR2 YFSETQ. This CDR3 has 12 amino acids. V dropped 5 bases and J dropped 1 base, with 6 bases sitting between them. The CDR3 protein is CASRSGNTEAFF. For the CDR3, the DNA is TGCGCCAGCAGGTCGGGGAACACTGAAGCTTTCTTT.

This clonotype has only a few counts. The chain's CDR3 is CASSLTGLYGYTF. The CDR3 DNA is TGTGCCAGCAGCTTAACGGGACTCTATGGCTACACCTTC. This chain links TRBV7-3 with TRBJ1-2; D possibly corresponds to TRBD1 (5 bases). This CDR3 has 13 residues. CDR1 SGHTA and CDR2 FQGTGA come from the germline V gene. Trimming took 0 bases from V and 4 from J, leaving 6 bases between them.

The chain employs TRBV5-1 and TRBJ1-3, with D unclear. The CDR3 sequence is 15 residues long. V shed 2 bases and J shed 4 bases, with 13 bases lying between them. Per the germline V gene, CDR1 is SGHRS and CDR2 is YFSETQ. The CDR3 DNA follows: TGCGCCAGCAGCTTCCTGGGGTCCGGGGGAAACACCATATATTTT. It is translated as CASSFLGSGGNTIYF. Full variable domain (missing parts from reference TRBV5-1 and TRBJ1-3): KAGVTQTPRYLIKTRGQQVTLSCSPISGHRSVSWYQQTPGQGLQFLFEYFSETQRNKGNFPGRFSGRQFSNSRSEMNVSTLELGDSALYLCASSFLGSGGNTIYFGEGSWLTVV.

This clonotype was recorded a few times. The chain is built from TRBV5-1 and TRBJ2-1, with D possibly being TRBD1 or TRBD2 (5 bases each). Trimming took off 4 bases at V and 5 bases at J, with 13 bases between the two ends. This CDR3 is 14 amino acids long. Germline values: CDR1 SGHRS, CDR2 YFSETQ. CDR3: CASSAGTKDNEQFF. The CDR3 nucleotides read TGCGCCAGCAGCGCTGGGACCAAAGACAATGAGCAGTTCTTC.

The gene calls are TRBV9 and TRBJ2-3, with D unclear. This CDR3 has 16 residues. CDR1 and CDR2 from the germline V gene are SGDLS and YYNGEE. V lost 3 bases, J lost 1 base, and 15 bases lay in between. This chain's CDR3 is CASSASLGDGTDTQYF. CDR3 nucleotide sequence: TGTGCCAGCAGCGCCTCCTTGGGCGATGGCACAGATACGCAGTATTTT.